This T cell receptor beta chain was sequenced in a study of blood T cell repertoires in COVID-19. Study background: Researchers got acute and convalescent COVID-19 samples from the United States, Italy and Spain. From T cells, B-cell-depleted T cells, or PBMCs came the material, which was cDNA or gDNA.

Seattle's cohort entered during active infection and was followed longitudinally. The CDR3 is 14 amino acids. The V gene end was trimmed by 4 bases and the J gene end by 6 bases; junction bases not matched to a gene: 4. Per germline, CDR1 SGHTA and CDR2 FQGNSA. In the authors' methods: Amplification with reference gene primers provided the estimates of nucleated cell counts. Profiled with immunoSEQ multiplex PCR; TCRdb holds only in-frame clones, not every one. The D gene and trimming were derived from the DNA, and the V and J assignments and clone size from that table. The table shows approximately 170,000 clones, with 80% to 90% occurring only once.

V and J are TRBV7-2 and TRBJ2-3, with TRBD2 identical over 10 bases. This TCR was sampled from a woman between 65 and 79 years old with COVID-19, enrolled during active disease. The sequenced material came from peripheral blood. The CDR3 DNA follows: TGTGCCAGCAGCTCGACTAGCGGGTCGGATACGCAGTATTTT. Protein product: CASSSTSGSDTQYF.